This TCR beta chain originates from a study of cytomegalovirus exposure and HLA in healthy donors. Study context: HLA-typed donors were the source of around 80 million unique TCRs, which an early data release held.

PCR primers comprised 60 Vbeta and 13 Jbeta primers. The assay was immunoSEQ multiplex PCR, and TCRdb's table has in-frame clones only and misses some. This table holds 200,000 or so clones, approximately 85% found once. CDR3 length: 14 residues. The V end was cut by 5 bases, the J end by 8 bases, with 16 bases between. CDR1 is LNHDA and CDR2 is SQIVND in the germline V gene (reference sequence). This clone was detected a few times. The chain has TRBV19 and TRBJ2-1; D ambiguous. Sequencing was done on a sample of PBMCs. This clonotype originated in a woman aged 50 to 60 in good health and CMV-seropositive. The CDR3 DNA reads TGTGCCAGTAGTGCACGGGTCGCCCTCGATGAGCAGTTCTTC. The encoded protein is CASSARVALDEQFF.